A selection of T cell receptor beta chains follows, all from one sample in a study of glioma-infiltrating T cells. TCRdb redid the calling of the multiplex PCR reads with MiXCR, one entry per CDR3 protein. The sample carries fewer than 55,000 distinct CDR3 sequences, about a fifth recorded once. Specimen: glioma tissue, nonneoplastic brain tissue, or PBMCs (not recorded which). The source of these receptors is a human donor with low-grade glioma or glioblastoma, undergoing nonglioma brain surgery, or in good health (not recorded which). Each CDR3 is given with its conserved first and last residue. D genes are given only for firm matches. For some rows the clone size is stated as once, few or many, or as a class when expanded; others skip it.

CDR3: CSARGTVNTEAFF
DNA: TGCAGTGCTAGGGGGACAGTGAACACTGAAGCTTTCTTT
D: TRBD1
J: TRBJ1-1
size: many
V: TRBV20-1

CDR3: CASSLDGSLNPETQYF
DNA: TGCGCCAGCAGCTTGGACGGGTCCTTAAATCCAGAGACCCAGTACTTC
D: .
J: TRBJ2-5
size: few
V: TRBV5-1

CDR3: CASSGDRGGGIHEQFF
DNA: TGTGCCAGCAGCGGGGACCGGGGGGGCGGTATACATGAGCAGTTCTTC
D: TRBD2
J: TRBJ2-1
size: .
V: TRBV9

CDR3: CASATGYSTDTQYF
DNA: TGTGCCAGCGCGACGGGGTACAGCACAGATACGCAGTATTTT
D: .
J: TRBJ2-3
size: many
V: TRBV11-1

CDR3: CASSLDSADGYTF
DNA: TGTGCCAGCAGCTTGGACAGTGCGGATGGCTACACCTTC
D: .
J: TRBJ1-2
size: many
V: TRBV7-9

CDR3: CASSVSGDSNQPQHF
DNA: TGTGCCAGCAGCGTATCCGGGGATAGCAATCAGCCCCAGCATTTT
D: .
J: TRBJ1-5
size: few
V: TRBV9

CDR3: CASSYNRRGGLSPGSCF
DNA: TGTGCCAGCAGCTATAATCGACGGGGGGGGCTGTCACCGGGGAGCTGTTTT
D: TRBD2
J: TRBJ2-2
size: .
V: TRBV7-3

CDR3: CASSLDWGYEAFF
DNA: TGTGCCAGCAGCTTAGATTGGGGCTATGAAGCTTTCTTT
D: .
J: TRBJ1-1
size: many
V: TRBV11-2

CDR3: CASSQEPGTDTQYF
DNA: TGCGCCAGCAGCCAAGAGCCGGGGACAGATACGCAGTATTTT
D: .
J: TRBJ2-3
size: many
V: TRBV4-1

CDR3: CASSLQSGYGYTF
DNA: TGTGCCAGCAGTTTACAGTCTGGGTATGGCTACACCTTC
D: .
J: TRBJ1-2
size: many
V: TRBV28

CDR3: CSAPGLALGTGELFF
DNA: TGCAGTGCCCCGGGACTAGCGTTAGGCACTGGGGAGCTGTTTTTT
D: TRBD2
J: TRBJ2-2
size: medium-sized
V: TRBV20-1

CDR3: CASSFNSGAQHF
DNA: TGTGCCAGCAGTTTCAACTCGGGGGCCCAGCATTTT
D: .
J: TRBJ1-5
size: medium-sized
V: TRBV6-1

CDR3: CSAPDSTSSYEQYF
DNA: TGCAGTGCGCCGGACAGTACATCCTCCTACGAGCAGTACTTC
D: .
J: TRBJ2-7
size: medium-sized
V: TRBV20-1

CDR3: CASSQAFGLEETQYF
DNA: TGCGCCAGCAGCCAAGCTTTTGGACTAGAGGAGACCCAGTACTTC
D: TRBD2
J: TRBJ2-5
size: many
V: TRBV4-1

CDR3: CASVGTGSTDTQYF
DNA: TGTGCCAGCGTGGGGACAGGTAGCACAGATACGCAGTATTTT
D: TRBD1
J: TRBJ2-3
size: .
V: TRBV7-9

CDR3: CASSLDGTYEQYF
DNA: TGTGCCAGCAGTTTAGACGGTACCTACGAGCAGTACTTC
D: .
J: TRBJ2-7
size: .
V: TRBV12-3/TRBV12-4

CDR3: CSRVSYSTDTQYF
DNA: TGCAGTAGGGTGTCCTATAGCACAGATACGCAGTATTTT
D: .
J: TRBJ2-3
size: many
V: TRBV20-1

CDR3: CASSQGRGLAGGNIQYF
DNA: TGTGCCAGCAGTCAGGGGAGGGGACTAGCGGGGGGAAACATTCAGTACTTC
D: TRBD2
J: TRBJ2-4
size: many
V: TRBV12-3/TRBV12-4

CDR3: CATAMGETQYF
DNA: TGTGCCACCGCCATGGGGGAGACCCAGTACTTC
D: .
J: TRBJ2-5
size: many
V: TRBV6-1

CDR3: CASSLGRDVNNEQFF
DNA: TGTGCCAGCAGTTTAGGCAGGGACGTTAACAATGAGCAGTTCTTC
D: .
J: TRBJ2-1
size: .
V: TRBV12-3/TRBV12-4

CDR3: CASRVSGANVLTF
DNA: TGTGCCAGCAGGGTCTCTGGGGCCAACGTCCTGACTTTC
D: .
J: TRBJ2-6
size: few
V: TRBV2

CDR3: CASSLVVDYNEQFF
DNA: TGTGCCAGCAGTTTGGTTGTCGACTACAATGAGCAGTTCTTC
D: .
J: TRBJ2-1
size: many
V: TRBV28

CDR3: CASNETGGNTIYF
DNA: TGTGCCAGCAACGAGACAGGTGGAAACACCATATATTTT
D: .
J: TRBJ1-3
size: many
V: TRBV7-6

CDR3: CASRRTQETQYF
DNA: TGTGCCAGCAGAAGGACTCAAGAGACCCAGTACTTC
D: .
J: TRBJ2-5
size: many
V: TRBV28

CDR3: CASSLRDSSSYEQYF
DNA: TGCGCCAGCAGCCTACGGGACAGTAGCTCCTACGAGCAGTACTTC
D: TRBD1
J: TRBJ2-7
size: many
V: TRBV4-3

CDR3: CASSQDPAGGYGGYTF
DNA: TGCGCCAGCAGCCAAGATCCGGCAGGGGGGTATGGTGGCTACACCTTC
D: TRBD1
J: TRBJ1-2
size: few
V: TRBV4-1

CDR3: CAISWTDSGNTIYF
DNA: TGTGCCATCAGCTGGACAGACTCTGGAAACACCATATATTTT
D: .
J: TRBJ1-3
size: many
V: TRBV10-3

CDR3: CASTGSQGFAGNTIYF
DNA: TGTGCCAGTACCGGGAGTCAGGGATTCGCTGGAAACACCATATATTTT
D: .
J: TRBJ1-3
size: many
V: TRBV19

CDR3: CASSELAGTYNEQFF
DNA: TGTGCCAGCAGCGAGCTAGCGGGGACCTACAATGAGCAGTTCTTC
D: TRBD2
J: TRBJ2-1
size: many
V: TRBV7-2

CDR3: CSARDGDTSGANVLTF
DNA: TGCAGTGCTAGAGATGGGGACACCTCTGGGGCCAACGTCCTGACTTTC
D: .
J: TRBJ2-6
size: many
V: TRBV20-1

CDR3: CASSPGDTPSYEQYF
DNA: TGTGCCAGCTCACCAGGGGACACCCCGTCCTACGAGCAGTACTTC
D: .
J: TRBJ2-7
size: many
V: TRBV18

CDR3: CASSLQEAGELFF
DNA: TGTGCCAGCAGCTTACAGGAGGCCGGGGAGCTGTTTTTT
D: .
J: TRBJ2-2
size: many
V: TRBV7-3

CDR3: CASSENTGREQYF
DNA: TGTGCCAGCAGTGAGAACACAGGGCGCGAGCAGTACTTC
D: .
J: TRBJ2-7
size: many
V: TRBV28

CDR3: CASGSHRANTEAFF
DNA: TGTGCCAGCGGTTCCCACAGGGCGAACACTGAAGCTTTCTTT
D: .
J: TRBJ1-1
size: many
V: TRBV25-1

CDR3: CASRVLGGTEAFF
DNA: TGTGCCAGCAGAGTACTAGGGGGTACTGAAGCTTTCTTT
D: .
J: TRBJ1-1
size: medium-sized
V: TRBV6-1

CDR3: CASSRWSGTNTEAFF
DNA: TGCGCCAGCAGCCGTTGGTCAGGGACGAACACTGAAGCTTTCTTT
D: .
J: TRBJ1-1
size: many
V: TRBV4-1

CDR3: CASSYSYEETQYF
DNA: TGTGCCAGCAGTTACTCCTACGAAGAGACCCAGTACTTC
D: .
J: TRBJ2-5
size: many
V: TRBV6-6

CDR3: CASSLGPGGVETEAFF
DNA: TGCGCCAGCAGCTTGGGGCCCGGAGGAGTTGAAACTGAAGCTTTCTTT
D: .
J: TRBJ1-1
size: few
V: TRBV5-1

CDR3: CASSILQPGDGYTF
DNA: TGTGCCAGTAGTATCCTACAGCCCGGGGATGGCTACACCTTC
D: .
J: TRBJ1-2
size: many
V: TRBV19

CDR3: CASSHAGQGNQPQHF
DNA: TGCGCCAGCAGCCATGCCGGACAGGGCAATCAGCCCCAGCATTTT
D: TRBD1
J: TRBJ1-5
size: many
V: TRBV4-1

CDR3: CSVALGSAYEQYF
DNA: TGCAGCGTTGCTTTAGGGTCAGCCTACGAGCAGTACTTC
D: .
J: TRBJ2-7
size: .
V: TRBV29-1

CDR3: CASSLGQNLGYEQYF
DNA: TGTGCCAGCAGCTTAGGACAGAATTTAGGCTACGAGCAGTACTTC
D: .
J: TRBJ2-7
size: once
V: TRBV11-2

CDR3: CASSQESDRPSSYNEQFF
DNA: TGTGCCAGCAGCCAAGAATCGGACAGGCCAAGCTCCTACAATGAGCAGTTCTTC
D: TRBD1
J: TRBJ2-1
size: few
V: TRBV3-1

CDR3: CASSEGDTGAFF
DNA: TGTGCCAGCAGTGAGGGGGACACTGGAGCCTTCTTT
D: .
J: TRBJ1-1
size: .
V: TRBV6-1

CDR3: CASSLGFTYEQYF
DNA: TGTGCCAGCAGTCTGGGCTTCACCTACGAGCAGTACTTC
D: .
J: TRBJ2-7
size: many
V: TRBV27

CDR3: CASSQDTGTLGDYEQYF
DNA: TGCGCCAGCAGCCAAGATACGGGGACCCTAGGGGACTACGAGCAGTACTTC
D: .
J: TRBJ2-7
size: few
V: TRBV4-1

CDR3: CSASGQGGLTDTQYF
DNA: TGCAGTGCTAGCGGACAGGGGGGACTCACAGATACGCAGTATTTT
D: TRBD1
J: TRBJ2-3
size: many
V: TRBV20-1

CDR3: CASSLTGDPYQETQYF
DNA: TGCGCCAGCAGCCTTACAGGGGATCCGTACCAAGAGACCCAGTACTTC
D: TRBD1
J: TRBJ2-5
size: .
V: TRBV5-1

CDR3: CGALDRGSTEAFF
DNA: TGCGGTGCCCTGGACAGGGGAAGCACTGAAGCTTTCTTT
D: TRBD1
J: TRBJ1-1
size: .
V: TRBV20-1

CDR3: CVSSSPGTPYNEQFF
DNA: TGTGTTAGCAGTTCCCCCGGGACTCCCTACAATGAGCAGTTCTTC
D: .
J: TRBJ2-1
size: .
V: TRBV28

CDR3: CASSHQLAGGFGEQFF
DNA: TGTGCCAGCAGCCACCAACTAGCGGGGGGCTTTGGAGAGCAGTTCTTC
D: TRBD2
J: TRBJ2-1
size: .
V: TRBV3-1

CDR3: CSAFLGQGPWGYTF
DNA: TGCAGTGCTTTCTTGGGACAGGGTCCTTGGGGCTACACCTTC
D: TRBD1
J: TRBJ1-2
size: many
V: TRBV20-1